Detailed here is one T cell receptor beta chain. This specimen belongs to a study of blood T cell repertoires in COVID-19. Across the study: Both acute and convalescent COVID-19 samples were obtained from the United States, Italy and Spain. PBMCs, B-cell-depleted T cells, or T cells were the source of the cDNA or gDNA that made up the material.

Per the study methods: Amplification from reference gene primers served as the basis for estimated nucleated cell counts. The method was immunoSEQ multiplex PCR; TCRdb's version includes in-frame clones alone and lacks a portion of them. V, J and clone size are taken as reported in that table, and D and trimming were inferred from the DNA itself. This table holds some 200,000 clones, approximately 80% found once. This CDR3 comprises 17 residues. Per the germline V gene, CDR1 is SEHNR and CDR2 is FQNEAQ (reference sequence). Trimming removed 4 bases at V and 1 base at J, with 17 bases between. This clonotype was obtained from a woman aged 80 or over with acute or convalescent COVID-19. V and J are TRBV7-9 and TRBJ2-1, with D tentatively TRBD1 (5 bases). Sequenced material: peripheral blood. This CDR3 is CASSSRQSPPSYNEQFF. In DNA form, the CDR3 reads TGTGCCAGCAGCTCCCGACAGTCCCCTCCATCCTACAATGAGCAGTTCTTC. Looking up the rest from reference TRBV7-9 and TRBJ2-1 gives the full variable domain: DTGVSQNPRHKITKRGQNVTFRCDPISEHNRLYWYRQTLGQGPEFLTYFQNEAQLEKSRLLSDRFSAERPKGSFSTLEIQRTEQGDSAMYLCASSSRQSPPSYNEQFFGPGTRLTVL.